This TCR beta chain was recorded in a study of shared clonotypes between healthy human individuals (dated by TCRdb to about 2020). Broadly, across the study: A few men and a couple of women, aged 18 to 49 years, made up the cohort. Per donor, three plates each were used for CD4 naive and CD4 memory, two for CD8 naive, and one for CD8 memory. To estimate repertoire size and how much clonotypes are shared between individuals, the study performed deep sequencing of blood TCR repertoires from 4 to 6 healthy adults. To increase sequencing depth and limit assay-specific biases, TCR repertoire library preparation and sequencing were carried out by different laboratories using diverse techniques. Per donor, leukapheresis produced somewhere between about 0.8 and 9 billion PBMCs.

The cysteine opens and the phenylalanine closes a CDR3 of 14 amino acids. Only CDR3 DNA is held: 42 bases, read in frame from base 1. The germline V gene specifies SGDLS as CDR1 and YYNGEE as CDR2. V gives up 3 bases and J gives up 5 bases, and the segment between their germline ends measures 14 bases. What the study reported, not specific to this receptor: Pairwise subsampling led to the expectation that sequencing depth would affect the degree of clonotype sharing among donors. Sampling was limited to blood, and TCR repertoires in tissue likely differ from TCR repertoires in blood. Roughly 5% of naive CD4, 3.5% of naive CD8, approximately 2% of memory CD4, and 0.4% of memory CD8 clonotypes were shared across several donors. Higher generation probabilities were observed for clonotypes shared by all four sorted-subset donors than for non-shared clonotypes. Estimated clonotype richness was generally larger for naive than for memory subsets. Rarefaction of sorted-subset datasets indicated incomplete sequencing despite the large sequencing depth. The genetic and exposure-history diversity represented was limited by the small number of donors.

Comment on this clone: This receptor's antigen is unknown. No much larger clone exists at a distance of one base, and base qualities are not known.

TCR CDR3 regions were amplified from genomic DNA by multiplex PCR using the deep immunoSEQ assay. For each cell subset, the extracted genomic DNA was distributed evenly across all wells of several immunoSEQ 96-well plates, and each plate served as one replicate. Each replicate PCR for sorted subsets received around 0.2 ug genomic DNA, equal to 28,000 or so T cell genomes. Purified libraries were measured with a Qubit 3.0 fluorometer, size-checked on a Bioanalyzer 2100, and measured again with the KAPA Library Quantification kit. Each immunoSEQ 96-well plate was sequenced on its own single-read 150-cycle Illumina NextSeq 550 flow cell. In the original analysis: Because the immunoSEQ output held only junctional sequences and lacked quality scores, the filtering could not match the filtering applied to full-length reads. Sequences were annotated with PyIR, a Python wrapper for IgBLAST v1.9, using IMGT germline references to assign V/J genes and CDR3. Reads were removed for weak V/J assignments (E-value above 1e-6), missing CDR3, stop codons, out-of-frame junctions, or ambiguous translated residues. V3J clonotypes were defined as sequences sharing the same inferred V gene, J gene, and CDR3 amino acid sequence. The percentage overlap between two repertoires was calculated by dividing the number of shared unique clonotypes by the size of the smaller repertoire. RTK rarefaction, the Chao1 estimator, and Recon v2.1 estimates of unobserved clonotypes were used to assess repertoire richness. For all TCRbeta clonotypes obtained by the gDNA method from four donors, generation probabilities were computed with OLGA. TCRdb took this table from immuneACCESS and kept in-frame rearrangements with V and J called. Such tables lack part of the clones; where checked against another copy, unresolved V genes explain under half of the gap, and the rest is unexplained. The V and J calls and clone size are taken from that table; D and trimming were inferred from the DNA. The sample has 2 million to 2.5 million clones on record, about 95% of them singletons. In total, the top ten clones hold 0.85% to 1.2% of the sample.

For the CD8 naive samples, CD45RO-negative cells were positively selected for CCR7, yielding a CD45RA+CCR7+ population from which TemRA cells were excluded. Healthy HIV-negative adults with no recently reported acute infections or vaccinations were included as donors. All donors were Caucasian adults living in Nashville, Tennessee, USA. Blood was collected by leukapheresis, and PBMCs were isolated by Ficoll-Histopaque density gradient centrifugation and then cryopreserved in liquid nitrogen vapor phase. Analytical flow cytometry was used to check the purity and quantity of every magnetically sorted T cell population. Genomic DNA was isolated from every sorted fraction and measured by UV absorbance on a Nanodrop 2000c.

Input material: naive CD8+ T cells sorted from blood. In light of the paper, this sample's cell subset or site label describes: CD45RA+CCR7+. The sequence is built from TRBV9 and TRBJ2-5, with no confidently assigned D gene. The receptor was isolated from a man between 18 and 35 years old in good health. CDR3 region: CASSAPDEAETQYF. The nucleotide sequence reads TGTGCCAGCAGCGCCCCCGACGAAGCCGAGACCCAGTACTTC. Here the CDR3 is joined to the reference TRBV9 and TRBJ2-5 genes, and the full variable domain is: DSGVTQTPKHLITATGQRVTLRCSPRSGDLSVYWYQQSLDQGLQFLIQYYNGEERAKGNILERFSAQQFPDLHSELNLSSLELGDSALYFCASSAPDEAETQYFGPGTRLLVL.